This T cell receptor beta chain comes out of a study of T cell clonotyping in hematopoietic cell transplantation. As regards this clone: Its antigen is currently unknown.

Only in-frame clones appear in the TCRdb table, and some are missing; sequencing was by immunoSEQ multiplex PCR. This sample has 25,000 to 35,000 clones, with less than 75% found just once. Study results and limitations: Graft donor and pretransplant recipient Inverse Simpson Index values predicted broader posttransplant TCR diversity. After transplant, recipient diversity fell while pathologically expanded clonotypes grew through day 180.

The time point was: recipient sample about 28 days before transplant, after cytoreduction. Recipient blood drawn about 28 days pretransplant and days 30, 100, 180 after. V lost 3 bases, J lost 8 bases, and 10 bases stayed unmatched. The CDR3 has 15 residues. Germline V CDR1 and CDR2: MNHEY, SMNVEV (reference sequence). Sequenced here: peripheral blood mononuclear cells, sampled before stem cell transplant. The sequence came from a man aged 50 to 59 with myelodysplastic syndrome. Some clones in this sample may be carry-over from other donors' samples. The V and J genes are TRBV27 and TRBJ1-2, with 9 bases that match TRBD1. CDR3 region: CASSFPDRGIRGYTF. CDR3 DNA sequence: TGTGCCAGCAGTTTTCCGGACAGGGGTATTCGGGGCTACACCTTC.